One sample yielded the 22 T cell receptor beta chains listed below, sequenced in a study of blood T cell repertoires in COVID-19. Clones were read by immunoSEQ multiplex PCR, and TCRdb kept only the in-frame ones, dropping some. The sample lists about 80,000 clones, around 79% occurring once. The specimen was peripheral blood. These TCRs come from a human donor in a cohort sampled during active COVID-19.

The rearrangement uses TRBV15 and TRBJ2-7; D unclear. This CDR3 comprises 14 residues. Germline V gene data show CDR1 as LNHNV and CDR2 as YYDKDF (reference sequence). V was clipped by 0 bases and J by 7 bases, with 13 bases between them. The CDR3 DNA sequence: TGTGCCACCAGCAGAGATGCAGATTTGAGGGAGCAGTACGTC. Its translation: CATSRDADLREQYV.

This chain connects TRBV6-2 or TRBV6-3 to TRBJ2-7; 8 bases are a match to TRBD2. The CDR3 runs 16 residues. Germline V gene lookup returns CDR1 MNHEY and CDR2 SVGEGT. Unmatched junction bases numbered 10, after V lost 0 bases and J lost 6 bases. CDR3 bases: TGTGCCAGCAGTTACTCCCCCGGGGGGGATTCGGGCGAGCAGTACGTC. Its translation is CASSYSPGGDSGEQYV.

J is TRBJ1-6 and V is TRBV4-1, with 8 bases identical to TRBD1. Per germline, CDR1 MGHRA and CDR2 YSYEKL. V was clipped by 1 base and J by 5 bases; unmatched bases: 7. CDR3 length equals 17 residues. The CDR3 bases are TGCGCCAGCAGCCAAGCGGACAGGGTTACAGATAATTCACCCCTCCACTTT. This codes for CASSQADRVTDNSPLHF.

This clone was observed a few times. The chain links TRBV4-1 to TRBJ2-3; tentative D call: TRBD2 (5 bases). Between the trimmed V and J ends, which lost 3 bases and 3 bases, there was a span of 16 bases. The CDR3 contains 16 residues. Germline CDR1 and CDR2: MGHRA and YSYEKL. The CDR3 region has the DNA TGCGCCAGCAGCCATAACCCTTCACTAGGGACAGATACGCAGTATTTT. This encodes CASSHNPSLGTDTQYF.

This chain links TRBV27 with TRBJ1-1, with TRBD1 matching 7 bases. Germline loops: CDR1 MNHEY, CDR2 SMNVEV (reference sequence). The CDR3 sequence is 13 residues long. After removal of 6 bases from V and 2 bases from J, the junction contained 3 bases not matched to a gene. Here the CDR3 DNA reads TGTGCCAGCAGCGCAGGGGGTAACACTGAAGCTTTCTTT. It specifies CASSAGGNTEAFF.

The chain recombines TRBV4-2 with TRBJ2-2; 10 bases fit TRBD2. Trimming at V came to 4 bases and at J to 7 bases, leaving 9 bases not matched to a gene. This CDR3 comprises 16 residues. The V gene's germline CDR1 is LGHNA and CDR2 YNFKEQ. The DNA of the CDR3 is TGTGCCAGCAGCCTCCTGTCTAGCGGGGGTGTCGGGGAGCTGTTTTTT. This sequence encodes CASSLLSSGGVGELFF.

V gene TRBV6-2 or TRBV6-3 combines with J gene TRBJ1-1; 12 bases map to TRBD1. The CDR3 extends over 15 amino acids. Germline values: CDR1 MNHEY, CDR2 SVGEGT. J was trimmed by 3 bases and V by 5 bases; bases with no gene match: 4. CDR3 region: CASSKGQGAYTEAFF. The CDR3 DNA reads as TGTGCCAGCAGTAAGGGACAGGGGGCGTACACTGAAGCTTTCTTT.

The gene calls are TRBV15 and TRBJ2-3; D is undetermined. V shed 1 base and J shed 1 base, with 3 bases lying between them. There are 13 residues in the CDR3. Germline assignment: CDR1 LNHNV and CDR2 YYDKDF (reference sequence). The CDR3 spells CATSRAGTDTQYF. The CDR3 nucleotides are TGTGCCACCAGCAGAGCAGGCACAGATACGCAGTATTTT.

The genes are TRBV19 and TRBJ2-2; D ambiguous. V lost 1 base and J 0 bases, leaving 3 bases between the germline ends. Per the germline V gene, CDR1 is LNHDA and CDR2 is SQIVND (reference sequence). The CDR3 is 14 residues long. In DNA form, the CDR3 reads TGTGCCAGTAGTATAGCCGCGAACACCGGGGAGCTGTTTTTT. Translated, it gives CASSIAANTGELFF.

Only a few counts were recorded for this clone. V is TRBV5-1 and J is TRBJ2-2; TRBD1 matches 10 bases. The CDR3 extends over 15 amino acids. Germline trimming cut 3 bases from V and 2 bases from J; bases unmatched to any gene: 1. The V gene's germline CDR1 is SGHRS and CDR2 YFSETQ. The DNA for the CDR3 is TGCGCCAGCAGCTGGACAGGGGGAAACACCGGGGAGCTGTTTTTT. Its translation is CASSWTGGNTGELFF.

This clone was observed a few times. This chain connects TRBV6-5 to TRBJ2-5, with 9 bases that match TRBD2. Germline CDR1 reads MNHEY; CDR2 reads SVGAGI. The trim removed 2 bases at V and 4 bases at J, leaving 5 bases unmatched. CDR3 size: 15 residues. CDR3 coding DNA: TGTGCCAGCAGTTACGCGGGGGGGCCAGGAGAGACCCAGTACTTC. It codes for CASSYAGGPGETQYF.

This chain connects TRBV14 to TRBJ1-1; D is perhaps TRBD1 (5 bases). The V gene's germline CDR1 is SGHDN and CDR2 FVKESK. Trimming shortened V by 3 bases and J by 0 bases, and 11 bases separated the two germline ends. The CDR3 is 15 amino acids. The CDR3 protein is CASSHRDWLNTEAFF. CDR3 coding DNA: TGTGCCAGCAGCCACCGGGACTGGTTGAACACTGAAGCTTTCTTT. Full variable domain (rest looked up from reference TRBV14 and TRBJ1-1): EAGVTQFPSHSVIEKGQTVTLRCDPISGHDNLYWYRRVMGKEIKFLLHFVKESKQDESGMPNNRFLAERTGGTYSTLKVQPAELEDSGVYFCASSHRDWLNTEAFFGQGTRLTVV.

The V gene is TRBV6-2 or TRBV6-3, the J gene TRBJ2-3; D may be TRBD2 (5 bases). Germline V gives CDR1 MNHEY, CDR2 SVGEGT. V was pared by 2 bases and J by 1 base, with 10 bases between. There are 15 residues in the CDR3. The CDR3 sequence is CASSYVRGGTDTQYF. CDR3 bases: TGTGCCAGCAGTTACGTTCGGGGTGGCACAGATACGCAGTATTTT.

The CDR3 DNA reads TGCGCCAGCAGCCTTGAGACTAGCTTGAATGAGCAGTTCTTC. Translating gives CASSLETSLNEQFF. The rearrangement links TRBV5-1 to TRBJ2-1, with 7 bases that match TRBD2. This CDR3 is 14 amino acids long. The V segment lost 4 bases and the J segment 7 bases; nucleotides outside the gene matches: 8. The germline V gene encodes CDR1 SGHRS and CDR2 YFSETQ.

The chain carries TRBV7-9 and TRBJ2-2, with 10 bases lining up with TRBD1. Trimming cost V 5 bases and J 7 bases; bases outside gene matches: 4. Germline assignment: CDR1 SEHNR and CDR2 FQNEAQ (reference sequence). The CDR3 extends over 14 amino acids. The CDR3 DNA is TGTGCCAGCAGCCCCGGGACAGGGGACGGGGAGCTGTTTTTT. Translated: CASSPGTGDGELFF.

J is TRBJ2-6 and V is TRBV10-3; D might be TRBD2 (5 bases). Trimming took 6 bases from V and 3 from J, leaving 9 bases between them. The CDR3 has 14 residues. The germline V gene encodes CDR1 ENHRY and CDR2 SYGVKD. CDR3 DNA sequence: TGTGCCATCAGAGGGAGTGATGGGGCCAACGTCCTGACTTTC. It translates to CAIRGSDGANVLTF.

This clone showed up just a few times. Distinct nucleotide sequences in the sample also encode this CDR3. The chain recombines TRBV28 with TRBJ2-3; D unresolved. Germline V gene sequence: CDR1 MDHEN, CDR2 SYDVKM. The CDR3 spans 14 residues. The germline V and J ends were trimmed by 2 bases and 3 bases, with 9 bases remaining between them. As DNA, the CDR3 is TGTGCCAGCAGTTTACCTGACTCGACAGATACGCAGTATTTT. It specifies CASSLPDSTDTQYF.

The chain carries TRBV5-1 and TRBJ2-1; D remains unclear. The V end lost 5 bases, the J end lost 7 bases, and 7 bases lay between the germline ends. The V gene's germline CDR1 is SGHRS and CDR2 YFSETQ. CDR3 length: 11 residues. CDR3: CASRGANEQFF. CDR3 sequence (DNA): TGCGCCAGCAGAGGAGCGAATGAGCAGTTCTTC.

The V and J genes are TRBV7-6 and TRBJ2-7; 14 bases are shared with TRBD2. CDR3 size: 17 residues. V trimming: 8 bases; J trimming: 3 bases; junction bases outside the gene matches: 12. Germline assignment: CDR1 SGHVS and CDR2 FNYEAQ. DNA of the CDR3: TGTGCCAGCGGGGGCAAACCGGGACTAGCGGGGGACTACGAGCAGTACTTC. It is translated as CASGGKPGLAGDYEQYF.

The chain carries TRBV6-2 or TRBV6-3 and TRBJ1-5; no clear D. CDR3 length equals 13 residues. Trimming removed 2 bases at V and 3 bases at J, with 5 bases between. Looked up from germline, CDR1 is MNHEY and CDR2 is SVGEGT. CDR3 loop: CASSYLINQPQHF. The DNA of the CDR3 is TGTGCCAGCAGTTACCTTATCAATCAGCCCCAGCATTTT.

The chain joins TRBV30 to TRBJ1-5; tentatively, D is TRBD1 (6 bases). V lost 0 bases and J lost 3, with 12 bases in between. The germline V gene has CDR1 GTSNPN and CDR2 SVGIG (reference sequence). This CDR3 contains 15 residues. This CDR3 reads CAWSVRQGINQPQHF. CDR3 sequence (DNA): TGTGCCTGGAGTGTACGGCAGGGGATCAATCAGCCCCAGCATTTT.

This clone was counted between two and nine times. J is TRBJ2-2 and V is TRBV3-1 (or the pseudogene TRBV3-2), with D possibly being TRBD2 (5 bases). The CDR3 has 15 residues. V lost 4 bases, J lost 1 base, and 10 bases lay in between. From germline, CDR1 is LGHDT and CDR2 YNNKEL (reference sequence). The CDR3 DNA reads TGTGCCAGCAGCCCAAGCGGTTTGAACACCGGGGAGCTGTTTTTT. This encodes CASSPSGLNTGELFF.